This entry features one T cell receptor (beta chain) sequence. The antigen is undetermined. This sample was included in a study of long-term antiretroviral therapy in people with HIV. Points from the study as a whole: Dominating the repertoire at all time points were the clones that expanded before ART.

Among participants with HIV, every one received treatment in the United States. The assay, immunoSEQ v3.0, was run at survey level. Sequencing set out to capture about 40,000-55,000 T-cell genomes per sample. Sequencing used immunoSEQ multiplex PCR; TCRdb keeps in-frame clones, though not all of them. The data show some 40,000 clones, approximately 94% seen once. This specimen was unsorted PBMCs, taken roughly 9.4 years after starting antiretroviral therapy. This clonotype originated in a man aged 25-40 years with HIV.

The CDR3 here is CASSIGHSTDTQYF. CDR3 in DNA: TGTGCCAGCAGTATAGGACACAGCACAGATACGCAGTATTTT. This chain uses TRBV27 with TRBJ2-3; D is possibly TRBD1 (5 bases). Looked up from germline, CDR1 is MNHEY and CDR2 is SMNVEV (reference sequence). V lost 5 bases, J lost 0 bases, and 9 bases lay in between. The CDR3 sequence is 14 residues long.